The 12 T cell receptor beta chains listed next were all sequenced from one sample in a study of PD-1 blockade in classical Hodgkin lymphoma. Time point defined: newly diagnosed, previously untreated cHL patient sample. The repertoire was sequenced with immunoSEQ multiplex PCR; TCRdb's copy has only in-frame clones and lacks some. The sample gives some 70,000 clones, 93% of which show up once; about 2.8% is in the top ten. The sequenced sample consisted of peripheral blood mononuclear cells (PBMCs). The receptors come from a human donor with classical Hodgkin lymphoma.

The gene calls are TRBV2 and TRBJ2-5; the match to TRBD2 covers 12 bases. After removal of 1 base from V and 4 bases from J, the junction contained 4 bases not matched to a gene. The CDR3 has 16 amino acids. Germline V lookup: CDR1 SNHLY, CDR2 FYNNEI. The chain's CDR3 is CASSEDPSGGVETQYF. The CDR3 DNA is TGTGCCAGCAGTGAAGATCCTAGCGGGGGGGTAGAGACCCAGTACTTC.

J is TRBJ1-2 and V is TRBV10-3; D gene uncertain. V was pared by 8 bases and J by 0 bases, with 13 bases between. CDR1 and CDR2 from the germline V gene are ENHRY and SYGVKD. This CDR3 spans 14 amino acids. CDR3 in DNA: TGTGCCATCGCGGCCGCCACCACTAACTATGGCTACACCTTC. It encodes CAIAAATTNYGYTF.

The chain recombines TRBV5-8 with TRBJ2-5, with D tentatively TRBD1 (5 bases). Looked up from germline, CDR1 is SGHTS and CDR2 is YDEGEE. The length of the CDR3 is 14 residues. Trimming took 0 bases from V and 1 from J, leaving 7 bases between them. CDR3 bases: TGTGCCAGCAGCTTGGGACAGCGCCAAGAGACCCAGTACTTC. It specifies CASSLGQRQETQYF.

This chain links TRBV10-2 with TRBJ2-1; TRBD2 aligns across 10 bases. CDR1 is WSHSY, CDR2 SAAADI, per germline. Trimming removed 6 bases from V and 1 base from J; junction bases left unmatched: 6. The CDR3 is 16 amino acids. The CDR3 region is CASRGLAGASYNEQFF. In DNA form, the CDR3 reads TGCGCCAGCAGAGGGCTAGCGGGAGCGTCCTACAATGAGCAGTTCTTC.

The chain couples TRBV7-9 to TRBJ1-5; no definite D call. The CDR3 is 14 residues long. Trimming shortened V by 5 bases and J by 0 bases, and 8 bases separated the two germline ends. Germline V gene data show CDR1 as SEHNR and CDR2 as FQNEAQ (reference sequence). This CDR3 reads CASSADGSNQPQHF. The CDR3, as DNA: TGTGCCAGCAGCGCGGACGGTAGCAATCAGCCCCAGCATTTT. The complete variable domain, with remaining parts taken from reference TRBV7-9 and TRBJ1-5, reads DTGVSQNPRHKITKRGQNVTFRCDPISEHNRLYWYRQTLGQGPEFLTYFQNEAQLEKSRLLSDRFSAERPKGSFSTLEIQRTEQGDSAMYLCASSADGSNQPQHFGDGTRLSIL.

V is TRBV18 and J is TRBJ2-5; possibly TRBD2 for D (6 bases). CDR1 is KGHSH and CDR2 is LQKENI in the germline V gene. V was pared by 3 bases and J by 5 bases, with 10 bases between. The CDR3 spans 13 residues. For the CDR3, the DNA is TGTGCCAGCTCACCGGCTGGGGGGGAGACCCAGTACTTC. It is translated as CASSPAGGETQYF.

The chain carries TRBV18 and TRBJ2-7; D possibly uses TRBD1 or TRBD2 (5 bases each). Germline V gene lookup returns CDR1 KGHSH and CDR2 LQKENI. V lost 1 base and J 6 bases, leaving 13 bases between the germline ends. The CDR3 totals 14 residues. CDR3 loop: CASSPLDLGVEQYF. The CDR3 nucleotides are TGTGCCAGCTCACCACTGGACTTGGGGGTCGAGCAGTACTTC.

This chain uses TRBV7-7 with TRBJ2-3; 8 positions match TRBD2. The length of the CDR3 is 16 residues. The germline CDR1 and CDR2 sequences are SSHAT and FNYEAQ (reference sequence). After removal of 5 bases from V and 0 bases from J, the junction contained 7 bases not matched to a gene. This chain's CDR3 is CASSVQPSGSTDTQYF. In DNA, the CDR3 is TGTGCCAGCAGCGTGCAACCTAGCGGGAGCACAGATACGCAGTATTTT.

The CDR3: CASSQSSGLGGRETQYF. Here the CDR3 DNA reads TGTGCCAGCAGCCAGTCTAGCGGCCTTGGGGGCCGGGAGACCCAGTACTTC. The chain is built from TRBV11-3 and TRBJ2-5, with a possible D match to TRBD2 (7 bases). CDR3 size: 17 residues. Germline V gives CDR1 SGHNT, CDR2 YENEEA. V lost 5 bases and J 5 bases, leaving 24 bases between the germline ends.

The chain uses TRBV10-1 and TRBJ2-2; D not certain. Germline assignment: CDR1 WNHNN and CDR2 SYGVQD (reference sequence). The CDR3 length is 15 residues. V lost 4 bases and J lost 5, with 14 bases in between. CDR3 in amino acids: CASSAIRPPTGELFF. CDR3 in DNA: TGCGCCAGCAGTGCAATCAGACCCCCTACCGGGGAGCTGTTTTTT.

The chain carries TRBV15 and TRBJ2-4; TRBD1 agrees at 8 bases. The CDR3 consists of 16 residues. Germline CDR1 reads LNHNV; CDR2 reads YYDKDF (reference sequence). After removal of 6 bases from V and 2 bases from J, the junction contained 9 bases not matched to a gene. The CDR3, as DNA: TGTGCCACCAGTCTTGACAGGGGCGAATCCAAAAACATTCAGTACTTC. It encodes CATSLDRGESKNIQYF. Looking up the rest from reference TRBV15 and TRBJ2-4 gives the full variable domain: DAMVIQNPRYQVTQFGKPVTLSCSQTLNHNVMYWYQQKSSQAPKLLFHYYDKDFNNEADTPDNFQSRRPNTSFCFLDIRSPGLGDTAMYLCATSLDRGESKNIQYFGAGTRLSVL.

The genes are TRBV19 and TRBJ1-4, with D possibly matching TRBD1 (5 bases). Trimming cost V 5 bases and J 0 bases, with 16 bases left between them. The CDR3 has 17 amino acids. Germline assignment: CDR1 LNHDA and CDR2 SQIVND (reference sequence). This chain's CDR3 is CASSLLGLLATNEKLFF. The CDR3 DNA follows: TGTGCCAGTAGTCTCTTGGGACTGCTTGCAACTAATGAAAAACTGTTTTTT.